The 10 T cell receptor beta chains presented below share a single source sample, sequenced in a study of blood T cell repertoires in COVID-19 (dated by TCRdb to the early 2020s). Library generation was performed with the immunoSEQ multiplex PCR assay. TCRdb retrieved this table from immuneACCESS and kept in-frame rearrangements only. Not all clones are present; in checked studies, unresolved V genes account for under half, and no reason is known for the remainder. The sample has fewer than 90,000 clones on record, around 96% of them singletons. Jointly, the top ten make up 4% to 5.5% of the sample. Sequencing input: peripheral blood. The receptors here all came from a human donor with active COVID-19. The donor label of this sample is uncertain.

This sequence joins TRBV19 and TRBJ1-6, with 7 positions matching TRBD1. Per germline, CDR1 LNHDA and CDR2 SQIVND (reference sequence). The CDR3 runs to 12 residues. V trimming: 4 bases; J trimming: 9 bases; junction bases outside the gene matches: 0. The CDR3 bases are TGTGCCAGTAGTAGACAGGGTTCACCCCTCCACTTT. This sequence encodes CASSRQGSPLHF.

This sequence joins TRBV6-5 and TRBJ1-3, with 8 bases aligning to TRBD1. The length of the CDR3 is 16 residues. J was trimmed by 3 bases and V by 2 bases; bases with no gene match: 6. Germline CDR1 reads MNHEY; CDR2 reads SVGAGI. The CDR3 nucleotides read TGTGCCAGCAGTTACGGTCAGGGGGCAGGTGGAAACACCATATATTTT. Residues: CASSYGQGAGGNTIYF.

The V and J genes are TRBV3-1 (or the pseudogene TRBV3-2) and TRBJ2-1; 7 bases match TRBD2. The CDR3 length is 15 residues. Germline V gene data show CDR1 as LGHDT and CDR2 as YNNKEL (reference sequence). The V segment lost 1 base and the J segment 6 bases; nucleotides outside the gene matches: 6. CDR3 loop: CASSQAAGEGNEQFF. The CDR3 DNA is TGTGCCAGCAGCCAAGCGGCGGGAGAAGGCAATGAGCAGTTCTTC.

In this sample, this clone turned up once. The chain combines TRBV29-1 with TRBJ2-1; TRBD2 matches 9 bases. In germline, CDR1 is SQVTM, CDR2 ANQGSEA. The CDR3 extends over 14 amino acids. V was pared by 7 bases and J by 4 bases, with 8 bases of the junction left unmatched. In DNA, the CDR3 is TGCAGCGCATCCGGGACTAGCACTTACAATGAGCAGTTCTTC. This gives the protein CSASGTSTYNEQFF.

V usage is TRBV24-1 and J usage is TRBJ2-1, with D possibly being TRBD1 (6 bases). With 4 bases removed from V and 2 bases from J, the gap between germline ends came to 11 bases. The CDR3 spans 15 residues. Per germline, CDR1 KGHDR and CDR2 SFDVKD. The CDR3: CATSDSGVPYNEQFF. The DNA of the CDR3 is TGTGCCACCAGTGACTCAGGGGTCCCCTACAATGAGCAGTTCTTC.

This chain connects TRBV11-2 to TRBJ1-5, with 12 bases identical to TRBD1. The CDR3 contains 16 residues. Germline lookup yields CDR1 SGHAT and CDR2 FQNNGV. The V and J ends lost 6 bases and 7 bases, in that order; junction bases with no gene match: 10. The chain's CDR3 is CASSQGDRGLGQPQHF. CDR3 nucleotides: TGTGCCAGCAGTCAAGGGGACAGGGGGCTAGGGCAGCCCCAGCATTTT.

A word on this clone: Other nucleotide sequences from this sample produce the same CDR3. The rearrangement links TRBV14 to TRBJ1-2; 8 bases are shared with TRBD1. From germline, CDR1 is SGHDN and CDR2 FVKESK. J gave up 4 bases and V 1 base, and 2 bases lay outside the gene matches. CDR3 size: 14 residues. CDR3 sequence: CASSQGTGPYGYTF. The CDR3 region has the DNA TGTGCCAGCAGCCAAGGGACAGGGCCCTATGGCTACACCTTC.

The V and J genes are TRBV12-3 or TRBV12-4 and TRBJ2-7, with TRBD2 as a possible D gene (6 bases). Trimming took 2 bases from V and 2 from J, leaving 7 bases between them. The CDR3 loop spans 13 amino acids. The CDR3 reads CASSLRGTYEQYF. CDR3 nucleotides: TGTGCCAGCAGTTTACGCGGGACCTACGAGCAGTACTTC.

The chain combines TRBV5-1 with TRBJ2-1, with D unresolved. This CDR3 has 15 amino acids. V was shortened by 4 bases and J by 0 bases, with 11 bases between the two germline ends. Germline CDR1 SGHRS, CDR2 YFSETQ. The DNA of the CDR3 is TGCGCCAGCAGCCCAAAATCCCCCTCCTACAATGAGCAGTTCTTC. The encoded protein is CASSPKSPSYNEQFF.

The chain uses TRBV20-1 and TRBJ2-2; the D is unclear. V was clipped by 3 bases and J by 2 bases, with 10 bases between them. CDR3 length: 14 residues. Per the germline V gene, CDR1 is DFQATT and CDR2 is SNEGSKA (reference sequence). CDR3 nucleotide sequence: TGCAGTGCTAGTTTGGCGGCTAACACCGGGGAGCTGTTTTTT. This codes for CSASLAANTGELFF.